The subject of this entry is one TCR beta chain. As yet, its antigen is unknown. This specimen comes from a study of T-cell reconstitution after alpha-beta-depleted transplantation in children. This CDR3 is built from 13 residues. Between the trimmed V and J ends, which lost 3 bases and 2 bases, there was a span of 7 bases. Library preparation (for TCRbeta) was performed with unique molecular identifiers. MiXCR, run by TCRdb on the PCR reads, gives a single entry per CDR3 protein. The sample holds hundreds of thousands of distinct CDR3 sequences; approximately 22% are singletons and the top ten take roughly 15%. Notes on the study in general: Expanded graft clones numbering several hundred reportedly gave rise to alpha-beta T cells about two months after transplant. Newly produced T cells mostly provided counts and TCRbeta diversity after one year, as hyperexpanded clones declined.

V and J are TRBV12-3 or TRBV12-4 and TRBJ1-2, with D hard to call. The source was PBMCs, mostly from graft donor cells, collected 360 days after TCRalphabeta/CD19-depleted stem cell transplant. The TCR was taken from a boy in the first two years of life who had a stem cell transplant for acute myeloid leukemia, so the T cells may come from the graft donor. The CDR3 spells CASSFRKNYGYTF. Written as DNA, the CDR3 is TGTGCCAGCAGTTTTCGGAAGAACTATGGCTACACCTTC.